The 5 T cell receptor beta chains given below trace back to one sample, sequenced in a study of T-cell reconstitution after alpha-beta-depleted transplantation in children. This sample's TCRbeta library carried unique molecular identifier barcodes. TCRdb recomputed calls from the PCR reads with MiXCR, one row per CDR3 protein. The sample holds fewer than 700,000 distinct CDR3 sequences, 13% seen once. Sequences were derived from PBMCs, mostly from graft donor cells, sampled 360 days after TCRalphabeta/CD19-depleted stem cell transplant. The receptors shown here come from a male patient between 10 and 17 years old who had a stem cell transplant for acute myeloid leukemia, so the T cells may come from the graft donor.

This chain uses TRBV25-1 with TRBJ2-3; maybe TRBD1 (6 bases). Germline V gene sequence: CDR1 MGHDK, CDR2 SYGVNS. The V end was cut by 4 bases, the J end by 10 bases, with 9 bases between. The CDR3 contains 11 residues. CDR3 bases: TGTGCCAGCAGTGTGACAGGATCGCAGTATTTT. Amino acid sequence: CASSVTGSQYF. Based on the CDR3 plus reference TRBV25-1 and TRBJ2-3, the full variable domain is EADIYQTPRYLVIGTGKKITLECSQTMGHDKMYWYQQDPGMELHLIHYSYGVNSTEKGDLSSESTVSRIRTEHFPLTLESARPSHTSQYLCASSVTGSQYFGPGTRLTVL.

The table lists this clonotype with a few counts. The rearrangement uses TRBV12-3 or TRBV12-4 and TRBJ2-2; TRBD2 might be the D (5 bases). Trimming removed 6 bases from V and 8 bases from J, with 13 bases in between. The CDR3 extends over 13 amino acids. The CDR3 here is CASSPVAQGELFF. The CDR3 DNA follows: TGTGCCAGCAGCCCCGTAGCGCAGGGGGAGCTGTTTTTT.

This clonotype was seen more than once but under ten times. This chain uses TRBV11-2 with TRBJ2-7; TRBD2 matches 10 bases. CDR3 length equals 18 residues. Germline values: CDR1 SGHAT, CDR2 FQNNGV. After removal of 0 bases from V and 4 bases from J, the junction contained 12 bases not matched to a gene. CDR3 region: CASSLEYRGLAGAYEQYF. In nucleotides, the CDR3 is TGTGCCAGCAGCTTAGAGTATCGGGGCCTAGCGGGGGCTTACGAGCAGTACTTC.

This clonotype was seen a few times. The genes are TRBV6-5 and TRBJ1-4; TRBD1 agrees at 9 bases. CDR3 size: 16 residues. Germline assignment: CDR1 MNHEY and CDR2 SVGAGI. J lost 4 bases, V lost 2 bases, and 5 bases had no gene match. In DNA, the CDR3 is TGTGCCAGCAGTTACGGGACAGGGATCGGTAATGAAAAACTGTTTTTT. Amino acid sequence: CASSYGTGIGNEKLFF.

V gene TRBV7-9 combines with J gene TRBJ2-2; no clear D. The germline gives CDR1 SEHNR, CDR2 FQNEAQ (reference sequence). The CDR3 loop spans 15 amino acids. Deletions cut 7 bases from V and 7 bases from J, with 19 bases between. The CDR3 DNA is TGTGCCAGCACCGTACCCCAGGTGAAAGACGGGGAGCTGTTTTTT. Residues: CASTVPQVKDGELFF.